The sequence of this TCR beta chain was determined in a study of identical twins. TCRdb passed the 5' RACE reads through MiXCR, listing each CDR3 protein once. The table has approximately 1.8 million distinct CDR3 sequences, about 31% seen once; the top ten hold approximately 0.29%. The CDR3 runs to 17 residues. The germline V gene has CDR1 ENHRY and CDR2 SYGVKD. V shed 4 bases and J 1 base; nucleotides not matched to a gene: 12. Sequenced material: cord blood. The TCR comes from a newborn girl in good health. This sequence joins TRBV10-3 and TRBJ2-5; 7 bases fit TRBD2. The CDR3 nucleotides read TGTGCCATCAGTGTGGGAAGCGGGGTTATACTCCAAGAGACCCAGTACTTC. Translated, it gives CAISVGSGVILQETQYF.